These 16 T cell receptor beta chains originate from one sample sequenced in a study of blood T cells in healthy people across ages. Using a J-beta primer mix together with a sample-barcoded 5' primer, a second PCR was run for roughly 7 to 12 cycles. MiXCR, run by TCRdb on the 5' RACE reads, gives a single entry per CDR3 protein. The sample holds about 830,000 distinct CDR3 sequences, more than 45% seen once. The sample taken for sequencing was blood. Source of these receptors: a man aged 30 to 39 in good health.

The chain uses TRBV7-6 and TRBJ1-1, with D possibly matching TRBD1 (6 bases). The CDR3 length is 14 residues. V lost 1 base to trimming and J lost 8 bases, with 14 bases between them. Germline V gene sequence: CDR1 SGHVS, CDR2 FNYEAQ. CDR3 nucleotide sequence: TGTGCCAGCAGCTTAGTTCCGGGGGCAGGCGAAGCTTTCTTT. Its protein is CASSLVPGAGEAFF. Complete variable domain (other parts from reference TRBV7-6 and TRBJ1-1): GAGVSQSPRYKVTKRGQDVALRCDPISGHVSLYWYRQALGQGPEFLTYFNYEAQQDKSGLPNDRFSAERPEGSISTLTIQRTEQRDSAMYRCASSLVPGAGEAFFGQGTRLTVV.

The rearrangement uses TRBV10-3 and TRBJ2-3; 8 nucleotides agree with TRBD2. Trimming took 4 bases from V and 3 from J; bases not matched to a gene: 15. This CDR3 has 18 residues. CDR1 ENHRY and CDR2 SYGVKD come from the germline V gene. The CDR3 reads CAISVTIGTRLATDTQYF. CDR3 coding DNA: TGTGCCATCAGTGTGACCATCGGAACAAGACTAGCGACAGATACGCAGTATTTT.

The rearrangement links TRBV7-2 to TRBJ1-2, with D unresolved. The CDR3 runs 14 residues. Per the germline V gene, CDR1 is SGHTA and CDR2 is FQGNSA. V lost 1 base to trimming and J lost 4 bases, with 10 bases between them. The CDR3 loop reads CASSLDNGSYGYTF. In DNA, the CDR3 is TGTGCCAGCAGCTTAGACAATGGATCCTATGGCTACACCTTC.

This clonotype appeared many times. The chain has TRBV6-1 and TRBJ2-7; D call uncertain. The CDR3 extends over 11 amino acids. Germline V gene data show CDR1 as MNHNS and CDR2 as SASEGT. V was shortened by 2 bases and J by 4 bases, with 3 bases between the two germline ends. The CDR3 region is CASSEFYEQYF. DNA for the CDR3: TGTGCCAGCAGTGAATTTTACGAGCAGTACTTC.

The chain's CDR3 is CASSPTSSTDTQYF. DNA of the CDR3: TGTGCCAGCAGCCCGACTAGCAGCACAGATACGCAGTATTTT. V gene TRBV7-2 combines with J gene TRBJ2-3; TRBD2 matches 7 bases. CDR1 SGHTA and CDR2 FQGNSA come from the germline V gene. CDR3 length equals 14 residues. Trimming took 5 bases from V and 0 from J; bases not matched to a gene: 2.

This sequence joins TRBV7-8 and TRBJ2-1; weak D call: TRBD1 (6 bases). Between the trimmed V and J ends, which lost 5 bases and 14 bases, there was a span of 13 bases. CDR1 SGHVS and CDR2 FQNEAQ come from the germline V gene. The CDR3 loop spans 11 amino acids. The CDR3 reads CASSLNREEFF. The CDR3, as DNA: TGTGCCAGCAGCCTAAACAGGGAAGAGTTCTTC.

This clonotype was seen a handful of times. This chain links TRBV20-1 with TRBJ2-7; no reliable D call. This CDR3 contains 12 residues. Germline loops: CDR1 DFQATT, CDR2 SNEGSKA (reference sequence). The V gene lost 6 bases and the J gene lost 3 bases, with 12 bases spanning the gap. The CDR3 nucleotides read TGCAGTGCGACGCCCCCGGGCTACGAGCAGTACTTC. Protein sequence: CSATPPGYEQYF.

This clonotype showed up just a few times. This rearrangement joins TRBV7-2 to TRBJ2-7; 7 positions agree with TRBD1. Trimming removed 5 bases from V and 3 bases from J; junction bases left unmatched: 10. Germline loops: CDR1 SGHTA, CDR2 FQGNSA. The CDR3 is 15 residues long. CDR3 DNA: TGTGCCAGCAGCCCCCGACAGGGAAGAATCTACGAGCAGTACTTC. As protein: CASSPRQGRIYEQYF. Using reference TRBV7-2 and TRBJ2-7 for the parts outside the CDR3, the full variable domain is GAGVSQSPSNKVTEKGKDVELRCDPISGHTALYWYRQSLGQGLEFLIYFQGNSAPDKSGLPSDRFSAERTGGSVSTLTIQRTQQEDSAVYLCASSPRQGRIYEQYFGPGTRLTVT.

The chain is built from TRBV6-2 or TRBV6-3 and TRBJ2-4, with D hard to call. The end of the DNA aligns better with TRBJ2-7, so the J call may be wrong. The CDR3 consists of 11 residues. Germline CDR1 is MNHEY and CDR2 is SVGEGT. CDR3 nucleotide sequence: TGTGCCAGTCGAAGTGACTACGAGCAGTACTTC. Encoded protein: CASRSDYEQYF.

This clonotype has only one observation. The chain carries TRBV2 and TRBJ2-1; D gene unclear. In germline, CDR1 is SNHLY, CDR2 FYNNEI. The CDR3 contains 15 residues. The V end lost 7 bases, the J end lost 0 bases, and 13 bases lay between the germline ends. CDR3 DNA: TGTGCCAGCATCCCGGCTGCGAGCTCCTACAATGAGCAGTTCTTC. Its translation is CASIPAASSYNEQFF.

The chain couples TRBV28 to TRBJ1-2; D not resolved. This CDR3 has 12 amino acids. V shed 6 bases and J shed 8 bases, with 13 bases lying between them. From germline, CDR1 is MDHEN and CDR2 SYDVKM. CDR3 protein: CASSLTLVGYTF. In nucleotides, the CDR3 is TGTGCCAGCAGCTTAACCCTGGTAGGCTACACCTTC.

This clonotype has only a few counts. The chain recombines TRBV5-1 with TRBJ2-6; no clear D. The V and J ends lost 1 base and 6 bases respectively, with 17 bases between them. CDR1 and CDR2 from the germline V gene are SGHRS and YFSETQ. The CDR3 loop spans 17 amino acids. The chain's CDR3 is CASSLRGDQREANVLTF. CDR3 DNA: TGCGCCAGCAGCTTGCGAGGAGACCAACGCGAGGCCAACGTCCTGACTTTC.

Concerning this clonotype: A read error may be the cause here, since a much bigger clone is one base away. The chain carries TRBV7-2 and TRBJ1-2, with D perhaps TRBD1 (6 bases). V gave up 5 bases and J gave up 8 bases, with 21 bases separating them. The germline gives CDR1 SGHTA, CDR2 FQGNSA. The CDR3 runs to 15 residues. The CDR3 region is CASSPRRQAPIGYTF. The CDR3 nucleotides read TGTGCCAGCAGCCCTCGGAGACAGGCTCCCATAGGCTACACCTTC.

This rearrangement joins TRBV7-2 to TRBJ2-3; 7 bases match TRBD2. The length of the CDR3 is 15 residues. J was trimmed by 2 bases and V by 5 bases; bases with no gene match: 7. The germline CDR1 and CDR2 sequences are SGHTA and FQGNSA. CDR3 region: CASSPQAGYTDTQYF. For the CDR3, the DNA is TGTGCCAGCAGCCCGCAAGCGGGATACACAGATACGCAGTATTTT.

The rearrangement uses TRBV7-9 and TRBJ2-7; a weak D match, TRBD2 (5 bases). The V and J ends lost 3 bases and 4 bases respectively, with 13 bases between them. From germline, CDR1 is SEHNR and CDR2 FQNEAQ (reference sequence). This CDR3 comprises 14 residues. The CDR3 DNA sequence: TGTGCCAGCAGCTTCGGGATTGGGGTATACGAGCAGTACTTC. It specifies CASSFGIGVYEQYF.

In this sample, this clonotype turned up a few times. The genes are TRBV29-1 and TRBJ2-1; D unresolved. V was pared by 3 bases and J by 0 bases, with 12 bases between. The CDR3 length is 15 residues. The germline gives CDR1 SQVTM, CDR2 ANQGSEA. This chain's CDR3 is CSVEGSDSSYNEQFF. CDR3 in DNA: TGCAGCGTTGAGGGATCGGATAGCTCCTACAATGAGCAGTTCTTC.